These 2 T cell receptor beta chains were sequenced from one sample in a study of glioma-infiltrating T cells. TCR alpha and beta CDR3 regions were amplified from RNA using iRepertoire nested multiplex PCR. TCRdb reanalysed the multiplex PCR reads using MiXCR and keeps one entry per CDR3 protein. The sample shows fewer than 200,000 distinct CDR3 sequences, more than 35% of them seen only once. Sequenced sample: glioma tissue, nonneoplastic brain tissue, or PBMCs (not recorded which). These receptors came from a human donor with low-grade glioma or glioblastoma, undergoing nonglioma brain surgery, or in good health (not recorded which).

About this clonotype: A read error is possible here, since a much larger clone lies one base away. The V and J genes are TRBV2 and TRBJ2-3, with unresolved D. The V gene's germline CDR1 is SNHLY and CDR2 FYNNEI. The CDR3 has 11 residues. Trimming left V 9 bases short and J 2 bases short, with 6 bases between. CDR3 DNA: TGTGCCAGAAGACTCACAGATACGCAGTATTTT. This sequence encodes CARRLTDTQYF.

Note on this clonotype: A much larger clone is a single base away; this may be a read error. V is TRBV7-6 and J is TRBJ2-1; 8 bases match TRBD1. The CDR3 spans 15 residues. CDR1 and CDR2 (germline): SGHVS, FNYEAQ. The CDR3 DNA reads as TGTGCCAGCGGCTTAGTTGGGACAGGAAGGCGTGAGCAGTTCTTC. This codes for CASGLVGTGRREQFF.